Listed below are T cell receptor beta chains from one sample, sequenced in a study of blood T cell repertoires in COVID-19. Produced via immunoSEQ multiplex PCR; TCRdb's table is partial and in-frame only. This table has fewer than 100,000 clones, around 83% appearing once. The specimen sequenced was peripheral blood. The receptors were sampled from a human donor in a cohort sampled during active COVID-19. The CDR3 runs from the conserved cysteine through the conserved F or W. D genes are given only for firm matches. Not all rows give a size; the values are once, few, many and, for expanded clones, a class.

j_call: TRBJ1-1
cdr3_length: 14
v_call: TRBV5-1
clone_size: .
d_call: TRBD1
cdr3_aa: CASSPDRAFTEAFF
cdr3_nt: TGCGCCAGCAGCCCCGACAGGGCTTTCACTGAAGCTTTCTTT

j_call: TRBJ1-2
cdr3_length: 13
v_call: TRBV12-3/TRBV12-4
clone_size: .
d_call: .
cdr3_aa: CASSLSRNYGYTF
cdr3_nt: TGTGCCAGCAGTTTGAGCAGGAACTATGGCTACACCTTC

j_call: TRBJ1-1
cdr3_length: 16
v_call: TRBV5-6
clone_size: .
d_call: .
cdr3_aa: CASTFLGTGDSTEAFF
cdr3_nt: TGTGCCAGCACCTTTCTCGGGACGGGAGATTCCACTGAAGCTTTCTTT

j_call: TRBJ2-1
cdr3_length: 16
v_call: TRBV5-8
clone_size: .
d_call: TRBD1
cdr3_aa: CASSSLTGTGDNEQFF
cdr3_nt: TGTGCCAGCAGCTCCCTGACCGGGACAGGGGACAATGAGCAGTTCTTC

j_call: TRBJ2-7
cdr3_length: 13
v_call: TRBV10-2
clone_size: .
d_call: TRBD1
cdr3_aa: CASNRQGPYEQYF
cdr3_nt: TGCGCCAGCAACCGACAGGGGCCCTACGAGCAGTACTTC

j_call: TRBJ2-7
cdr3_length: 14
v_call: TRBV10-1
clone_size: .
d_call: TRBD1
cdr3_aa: CASSPGTGVYEQYF
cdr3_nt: TGCGCCAGCAGTCCCGGGACAGGGGTCTACGAGCAGTACTTC

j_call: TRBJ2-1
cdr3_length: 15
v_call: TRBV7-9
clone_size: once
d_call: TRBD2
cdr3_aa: CASSFGTSGYNEQFF
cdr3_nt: TGTGCCAGCAGCTTTGGGACTAGCGGTTACAATGAGCAGTTCTTC

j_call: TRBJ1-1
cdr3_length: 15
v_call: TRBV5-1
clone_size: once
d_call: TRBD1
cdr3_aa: CASSWRTGGNTEAFF
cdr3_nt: TGCGCCAGCAGCTGGCGGACAGGGGGAAACACTGAAGCTTTCTTT

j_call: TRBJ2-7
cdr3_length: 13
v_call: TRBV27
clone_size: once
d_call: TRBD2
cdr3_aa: CASSSPPREKQYF
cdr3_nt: TGTGCCAGCAGTTCTCCCCCGCGGGAGAAGCAGTACTTC

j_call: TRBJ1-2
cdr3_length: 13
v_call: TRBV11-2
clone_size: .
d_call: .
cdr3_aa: CASSLGPNYGYTF
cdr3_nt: TGTGCCAGCAGCTTAGGGCCGAACTATGGCTACACCTTC

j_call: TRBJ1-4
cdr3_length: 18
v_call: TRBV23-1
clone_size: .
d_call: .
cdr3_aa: CASSQSVNTLWTNEKLFF
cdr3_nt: TGCGCCAGCAGTCAATCGGTAAACACCCTTTGGACTAATGAAAAACTGTTTTTT

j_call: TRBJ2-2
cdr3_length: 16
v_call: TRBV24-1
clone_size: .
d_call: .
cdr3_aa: CATSDLRGFNTGELFF
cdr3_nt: TGTGCCACCAGTGATTTACGGGGTTTCAACACCGGGGAGCTGTTTTTT

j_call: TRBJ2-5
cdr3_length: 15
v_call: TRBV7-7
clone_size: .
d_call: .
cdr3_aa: CASSLTPRSVETQYF
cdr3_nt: TGTGCCAGCAGCTTAACTCCCCGGAGTGTAGAGACCCAGTACTTC

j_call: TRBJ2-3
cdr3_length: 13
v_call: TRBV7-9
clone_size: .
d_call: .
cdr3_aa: CASIGGATDTQYF
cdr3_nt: TGTGCCAGCATAGGCGGGGCCACAGATACGCAGTATTTT

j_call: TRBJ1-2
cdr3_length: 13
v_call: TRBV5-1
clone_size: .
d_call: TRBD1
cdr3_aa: CASSPTGPYGYTF
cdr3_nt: TGCGCCAGCAGCCCGACAGGGCCCTATGGCTACACCTTC

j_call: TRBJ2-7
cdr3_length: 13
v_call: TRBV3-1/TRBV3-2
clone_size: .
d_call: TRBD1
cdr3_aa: CASSPPTGDEQYF
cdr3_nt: TGTGCCAGCAGCCCTCCAACAGGGGACGAGCAGTACTTC

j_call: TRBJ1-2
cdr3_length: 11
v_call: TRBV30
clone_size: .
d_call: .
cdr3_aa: CAWAGNYGYTF
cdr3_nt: TGTGCCTGGGCCGGGAACTATGGCTACACCTTC

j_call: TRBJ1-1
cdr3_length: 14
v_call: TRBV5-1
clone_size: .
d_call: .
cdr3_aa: CASSGGVVDTEAFF
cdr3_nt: TGCGCCAGCAGCGGAGGGGTGGTAGACACTGAAGCTTTCTTT

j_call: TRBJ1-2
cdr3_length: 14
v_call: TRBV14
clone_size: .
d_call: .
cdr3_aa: CASSQDQDTPGYTF
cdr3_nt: TGTGCCAGCAGCCAAGATCAGGACACTCCCGGCTACACCTTC

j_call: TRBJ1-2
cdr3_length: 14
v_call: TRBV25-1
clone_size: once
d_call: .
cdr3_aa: CASSEGRRNYGYTF
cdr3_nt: TGTGCCAGCAGTGAAGGAAGGAGGAACTATGGCTACACCTTC

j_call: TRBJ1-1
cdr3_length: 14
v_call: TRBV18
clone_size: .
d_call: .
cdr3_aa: CASSPRPMNTEAFF
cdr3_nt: TGTGCCAGCTCACCCAGGCCCATGAACACTGAAGCTTTCTTT